Described below is a single TCR beta chain sequence and its context. This clone's antigen is unknown. No base quality values were provided; no much bigger clone lies one nucleotide off. The approximately 39 donors, aged about 6 to 100 years, were systemically healthy Caucasian individuals from Russia. Each donor gave ten milliliters of peripheral blood, collected into EDTA-treated Vacutainer tubes. Ficoll-Paque density-gradient centrifugation was used to isolate PBMCs, with at least 7 million per sample. Trizol reagent was used to extract total RNA from the PBMCs, yielding at least 6 micrograms per sample. For every donor, flow cytometry on a PBMC aliquot measured the percentage of naive CD45RAhigh/CD27high T cells. The trim is 5 bases for V and 0 bases for J, with a gap of 11 bases between the germline ends. The CDR3, cysteine through phenylalanine, is 15 amino acids long. This entry keeps only the CDR3 DNA: 45 bases, framed from base 1. For CDR1 and CDR2, the germline V gene (reference sequence) lists SEHNR and FQNEAQ.

The library was generated by 5' RACE. TCRdb shows the sequencer as Illumina HiSeq 2500. A second PCR of roughly 7 to 11 cycles was performed with a sample-barcoded 5' primer and a J-beta primer mix. Each TCR beta cDNA molecule received a unique molecular identifier from a template-switch 5' adaptor carrying 12 random nucleotides. At least 3 million CDR3-containing paired-end reads were obtained from each sample. First-strand cDNA was synthesized from all RNA with the Mint cDNA synthesis kit, primed by a TRBC-specific oligonucleotide. All cDNA was treated with uracil-DNA glycosylase and then went through a first 18-cycle PCR with the universal primers M1SS and BC2_uni_R. The authors' pipeline ran thus. Each sample was normalized by randomly selecting 1 million high-quality reads, each carrying a distinct molecular identifier. Reads with shared molecular identifiers were discarded instead of being binned into consensus sequences. MiTCR, set to a Q25 quality threshold and the strictest error-elimination algorithm, was used for CDR3 identification, clonotype clustering and error correction. A nonparametric unseen species model using Euler transformation provided a lower-bound estimate of total TCR beta diversity. TCRdb reprocessing: public reads trimmed at Q25 with fastp, clones called with MiXCR, in-frame beta chains kept. Rows matching on CDR3 protein sequence are summarized as one entry with the most common DNA and genes. TCRdb, not the original authors, processed these V and J calls. For this sample the table gives about 1,500,000 distinct CDR3 sequences, of which 28% were detected only once. The ten largest clones represent over 7% of the sample.

These data originate in a study of blood T cells in healthy people across ages (dated by TCRdb to the mid-2010s). Background for the entire study: In model experiments, template switching captured about one uniquely barcoded TCR beta cDNA molecule for every two T cells. Age-related changes in TCR beta repertoire diversity were measured in the study by deep sequencing normalized with unique cDNA molecular identifiers. The donors were divided into four age groups: young (average roughly 17 years), middle-aged (about 40), aged (about 62) and long-lived (about 79). To avoid experimental bias, donors of different ages were randomly spread across the sequencing lanes. The study analyzed two additional independent replicas of 1 million unique cDNA reads from the same blood draw for two donors, one aged 18 to 30 and one aged 80 or older.

The investigation overall reported the following: Estimates of total diversity based on one million sequenced T cells were regarded as lower bounds and as underestimates. Compared with the aged group, the long-lived group had more naive CD4+ T cells, fewer expanded clones and increased TCR diversity, a pattern suggesting age selection. Because donor CMV infection status was unknown, age-related changes in expanded clonotypes were potentially confounded. The percentage of naive T cells measured by flow cytometry correlated strongly with observed TCR beta diversity. Observed TCR beta diversity per million T cells fell roughly linearly with age, and a significant reduction was already apparent by age roughly 41. Conclusive comparison of naive and antigen-experienced compartments was prevented by the profiling of bulk unsorted PBMCs.

The rearranged segments are TRBV7-9 and TRBJ2-4; the D gene is perhaps TRBD1, from 6 matching bases. This clonotype was obtained from a woman aged 25 to 45 in good health. Specimen: blood. Here the CDR3 is given as CASSTDRLAKNIQYF. The DNA reads TGTGCCAGCAGCACGGACAGACTAGCCAAAAACATTCAGTACTTC.